The 8 T cell receptor beta chains below all came from one sample that was sequenced in a study of blood T cell repertoires in COVID-19. TCRdb's copy holds only in-frame clones and misses some; the assay was immunoSEQ multiplex PCR. Among about 16,000 clones listed, roughly nine tenths were seen once. The sequencing sample was made of peripheral blood. The receptors derive from a man aged 60 to 69 with acute or convalescent COVID-19.

This clone has a single count. The chain has TRBV15 and TRBJ2-5; 7 bases are shared with TRBD1. V shed 0 bases and J 7 bases; nucleotides not matched to a gene: 8. CDR3 length equals 15 residues. Per the germline V gene, CDR1 is LNHNV and CDR2 is YYDKDF (reference sequence). CDR3 sequence: CATSRDPGGARTQYF. CDR3 nucleotide sequence: TGTGCCACCAGCAGAGATCCAGGGGGTGCCCGGACCCAGTACTTC.

The V and J genes are TRBV24-1 and TRBJ2-1, with D possibly being TRBD2 (7 bases). CDR1 is KGHDR and CDR2 is SFDVKD in the germline V gene. There are 15 residues in the CDR3. V lost 3 bases to trimming and J lost 7 bases, with 15 bases between them. The CDR3 DNA reads as TGTGCCACCAGTGATCCACGGGGGGCGGGGAATGAGCAGTTCTTC. Translating gives CATSDPRGAGNEQFF.

The rearrangement joins TRBV29-1 to TRBJ2-5; tentative D call: TRBD1 (6 bases). Germline-derived CDR1 and CDR2 are SQVTM and ANQGSEA. Trimming removed 1 base at V and 4 bases at J, with 10 bases between. The length of the CDR3 is 13 residues. The CDR3 DNA sequence: TGCAGCGTTGAAGCAGGGGCGGGAGAGACCCAGTACTTC. It yields the protein CSVEAGAGETQYF.

V is TRBV5-1 and J is TRBJ2-2; TRBD2 matches 10 bases. This CDR3 has 17 amino acids. The germline V gene has CDR1 SGHRS and CDR2 YFSETQ. Trimming took 4 bases from V and 2 from J; bases not matched to a gene: 8. The CDR3 loop reads CASSPSASGGNTGELFF. As DNA, the CDR3 is TGCGCCAGCAGCCCAAGCGCTAGCGGGGGAAACACCGGGGAGCTGTTTTTT.

This rearrangement joins TRBV7-3 to TRBJ2-7; perhaps TRBD2 as D (6 bases). Germline assignment: CDR1 SGHTA and CDR2 FQGTGA. Trimming pared 4 bases from V and 3 bases from J, leaving 16 bases between. The CDR3 sequence is 15 residues long. CDR3 in amino acids: CASSSMGGIGYEQYF. The CDR3 region has the DNA TGTGCCAGCAGCTCCATGGGCGGGATTGGCTACGAGCAGTACTTC.

The gene calls are TRBV19 and TRBJ1-3, with TRBD1 identical over 7 bases. Germline V gene lookup returns CDR1 LNHDA and CDR2 SQIVND (reference sequence). CDR3 length: 16 amino acids. V trimming: 6 bases; J trimming: 0 bases; junction bases outside the gene matches: 8. CDR3 sequence reads: CASSWDRQLSGNTIYF. For the CDR3, the DNA is TGTGCCAGTAGCTGGGACAGACAACTCTCTGGAAACACCATATATTTT.

This clone was detected once. This chain connects TRBV5-4 to TRBJ2-7; D may be TRBD1 (5 bases). The V end lost 9 bases, the J end lost 3 bases, and 16 bases lay between the germline ends. Germline V gene lookup returns CDR1 SGHNT and CDR2 YYREEE (reference sequence). This CDR3 is built from 13 residues. CDR3 in amino acids: CATRPDRNYEQYF. The CDR3 DNA reads as TGTGCCACCCGACCCGACAGAAACTACGAGCAGTACTTC.

The V gene is TRBV18, the J gene TRBJ1-2; 9 nucleotides line up with TRBD1. With V trimmed by 2 bases and J by 8 bases, 0 bases remained unmatched. Germline loops: CDR1 KGHSH, CDR2 LQKENI. There are 12 residues in the CDR3. This CDR3 reads CASSPTGGGYTF. Written as DNA, the CDR3 is TGTGCCAGCTCACCAACAGGGGGCGGCTACACCTTC.